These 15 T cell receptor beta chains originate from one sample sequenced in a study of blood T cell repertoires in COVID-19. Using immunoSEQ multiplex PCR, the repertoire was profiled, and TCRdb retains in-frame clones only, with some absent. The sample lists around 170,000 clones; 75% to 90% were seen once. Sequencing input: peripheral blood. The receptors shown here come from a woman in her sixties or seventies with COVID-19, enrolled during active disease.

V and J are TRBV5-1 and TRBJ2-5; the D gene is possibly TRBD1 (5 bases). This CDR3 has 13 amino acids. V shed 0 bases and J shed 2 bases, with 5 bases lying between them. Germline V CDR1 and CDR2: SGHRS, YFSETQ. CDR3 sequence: CASSLDRQETQYF. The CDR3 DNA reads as TGCGCCAGCAGCTTGGACAGGCAAGAGACCCAGTACTTC.

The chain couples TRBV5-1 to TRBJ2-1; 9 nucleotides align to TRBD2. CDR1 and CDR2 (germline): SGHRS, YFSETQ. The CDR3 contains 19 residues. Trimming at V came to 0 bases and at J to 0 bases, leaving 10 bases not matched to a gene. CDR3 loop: CASSLGPSGTRSSYNEQFF. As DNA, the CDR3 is TGCGCCAGCAGCTTGGGGCCTAGCGGGACCCGAAGCTCCTACAATGAGCAGTTCTTC.

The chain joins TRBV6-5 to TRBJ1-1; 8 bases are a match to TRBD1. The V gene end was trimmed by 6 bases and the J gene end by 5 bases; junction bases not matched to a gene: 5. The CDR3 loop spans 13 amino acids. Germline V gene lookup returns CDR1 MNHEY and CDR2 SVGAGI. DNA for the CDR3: TGTGCCAGCAGCCAGGGGGCTTCGACTGAAGCTTTCTTT. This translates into CASSQGASTEAFF.

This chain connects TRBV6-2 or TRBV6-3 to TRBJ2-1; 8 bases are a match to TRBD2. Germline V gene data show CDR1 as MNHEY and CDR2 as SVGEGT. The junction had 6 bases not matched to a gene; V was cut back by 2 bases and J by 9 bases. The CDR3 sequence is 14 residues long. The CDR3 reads CASSYHGLAREQFF. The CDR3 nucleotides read TGTGCCAGCAGTTACCACGGACTAGCCCGTGAGCAGTTCTTC.

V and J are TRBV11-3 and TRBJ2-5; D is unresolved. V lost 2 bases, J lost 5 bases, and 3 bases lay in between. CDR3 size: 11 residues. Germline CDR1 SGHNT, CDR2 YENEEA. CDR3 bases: TGTGCCAGCAGCTTACGGGAGACCCAGTACTTC. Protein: CASSLRETQYF.

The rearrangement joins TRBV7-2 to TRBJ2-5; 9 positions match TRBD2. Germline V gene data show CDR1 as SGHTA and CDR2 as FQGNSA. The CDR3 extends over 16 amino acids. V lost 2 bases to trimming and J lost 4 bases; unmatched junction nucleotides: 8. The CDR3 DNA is TGTGCCAGCAGCTTATCAACAGCGGGAGGAGGAGAGACCCAGTACTTC. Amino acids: CASSLSTAGGGETQYF. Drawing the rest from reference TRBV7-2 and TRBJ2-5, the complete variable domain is GAGVSQSPSNKVTEKGKDVELRCDPISGHTALYWYRQSLGQGLEFLIYFQGNSAPDKSGLPSDRFSAERTGGSVSTLTIQRTQQEDSAVYLCASSLSTAGGGETQYFGPGTRLLVL.

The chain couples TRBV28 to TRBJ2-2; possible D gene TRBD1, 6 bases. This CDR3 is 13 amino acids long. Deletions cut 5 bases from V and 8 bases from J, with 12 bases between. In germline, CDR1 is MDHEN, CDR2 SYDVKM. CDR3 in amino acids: CASSPYRVGELFF. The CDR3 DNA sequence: TGTGCCAGCAGTCCCTACAGGGTTGGGGAGCTGTTTTTT.

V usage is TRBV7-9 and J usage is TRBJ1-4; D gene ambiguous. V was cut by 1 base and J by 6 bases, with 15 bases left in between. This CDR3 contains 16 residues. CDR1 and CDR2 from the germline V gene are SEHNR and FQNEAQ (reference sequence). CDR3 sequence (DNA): TGTGCCAGCAGCTTAGGGTTAACGGCGAGGGATGAAAAACTGTTTTTT. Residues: CASSLGLTARDEKLFF.

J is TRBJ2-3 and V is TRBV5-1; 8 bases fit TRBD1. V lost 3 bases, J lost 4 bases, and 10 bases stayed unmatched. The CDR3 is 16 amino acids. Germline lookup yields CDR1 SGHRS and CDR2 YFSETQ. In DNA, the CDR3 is TGCGCCAGCAGCTCCCGGACAGGGCGAAAGGCAGATACGCAGTATTTT. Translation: CASSSRTGRKADTQYF.

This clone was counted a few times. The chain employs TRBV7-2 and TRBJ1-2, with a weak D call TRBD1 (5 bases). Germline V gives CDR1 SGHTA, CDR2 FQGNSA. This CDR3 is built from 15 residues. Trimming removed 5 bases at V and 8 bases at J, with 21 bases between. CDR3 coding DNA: TGTGCCAGCAGCCCCCCAAACGGACACGCCCCGGGCTACACCTTC. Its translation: CASSPPNGHAPGYTF.

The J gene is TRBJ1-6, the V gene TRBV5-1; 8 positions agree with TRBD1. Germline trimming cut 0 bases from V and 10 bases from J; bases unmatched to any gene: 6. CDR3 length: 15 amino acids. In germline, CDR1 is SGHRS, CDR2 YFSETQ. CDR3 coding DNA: TGCGCCAGCAGCTTGGGGCAGGGGGCAGGGTCACCCCTCCACTTT. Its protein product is CASSLGQGAGSPLHF.

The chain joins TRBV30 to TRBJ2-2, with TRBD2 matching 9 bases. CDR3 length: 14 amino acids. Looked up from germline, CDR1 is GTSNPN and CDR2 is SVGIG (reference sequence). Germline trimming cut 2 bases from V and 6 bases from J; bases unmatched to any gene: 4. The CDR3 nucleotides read TGTGCCTGGAGTCCGGGACTAGCCGCCGGGGAGCTGTTTTTT. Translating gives CAWSPGLAAGELFF.

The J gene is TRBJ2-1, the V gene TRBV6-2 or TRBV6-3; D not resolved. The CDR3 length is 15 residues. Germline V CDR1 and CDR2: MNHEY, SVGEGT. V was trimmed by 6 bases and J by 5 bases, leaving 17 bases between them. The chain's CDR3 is CASSGFSSPHNEQFF. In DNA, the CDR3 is TGTGCCAGCAGCGGTTTCAGTTCTCCACACAATGAGCAGTTCTTC.

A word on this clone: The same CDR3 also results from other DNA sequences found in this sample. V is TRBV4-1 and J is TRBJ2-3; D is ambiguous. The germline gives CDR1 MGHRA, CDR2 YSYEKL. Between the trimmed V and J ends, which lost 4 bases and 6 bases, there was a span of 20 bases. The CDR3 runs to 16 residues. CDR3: CASSPTFVFMEDTQYF. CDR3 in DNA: TGCGCCAGCAGCCCAACCTTTGTTTTTATGGAGGATACGCAGTATTTT.

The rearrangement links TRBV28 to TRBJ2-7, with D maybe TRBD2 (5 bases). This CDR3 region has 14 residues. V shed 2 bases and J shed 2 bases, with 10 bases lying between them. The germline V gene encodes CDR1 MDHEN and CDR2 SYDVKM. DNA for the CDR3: TGTGCCAGCAGTTTAGAGGGATTTACCTACGAGCAGTACTTC. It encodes CASSLEGFTYEQYF.